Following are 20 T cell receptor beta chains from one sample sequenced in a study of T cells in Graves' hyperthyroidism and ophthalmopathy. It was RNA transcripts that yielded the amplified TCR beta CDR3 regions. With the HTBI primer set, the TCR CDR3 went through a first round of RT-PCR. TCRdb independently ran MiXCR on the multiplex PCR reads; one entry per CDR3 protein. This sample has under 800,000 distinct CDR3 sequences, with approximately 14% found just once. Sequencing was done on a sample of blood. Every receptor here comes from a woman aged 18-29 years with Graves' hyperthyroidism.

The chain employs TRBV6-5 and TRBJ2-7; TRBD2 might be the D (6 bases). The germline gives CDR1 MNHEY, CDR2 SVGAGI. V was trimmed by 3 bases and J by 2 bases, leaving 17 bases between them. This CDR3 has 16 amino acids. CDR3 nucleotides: TGTGCCAGCAGTTATGGTGGGGACTCAAGCCCCTACGAGCAGTACTTC. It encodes CASSYGGDSSPYEQYF.

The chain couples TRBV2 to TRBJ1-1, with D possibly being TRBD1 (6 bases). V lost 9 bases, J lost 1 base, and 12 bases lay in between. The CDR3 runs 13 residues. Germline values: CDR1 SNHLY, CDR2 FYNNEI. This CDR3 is CASDRYQNTEAFF. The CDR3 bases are TGTGCCAGTGACAGGTATCAGAACACTGAAGCTTTCTTT.

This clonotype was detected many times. The CDR3 is CASSRGGPSVEQFF. In DNA form, the CDR3 reads TGTGCCAGCTCCCGGGGTGGGCCGTCCGTTGAGCAGTTCTTC. The chain couples TRBV18 to TRBJ2-1, with D possibly TRBD2 on 5 matching bases. The CDR3 runs 14 residues. Per germline, CDR1 KGHSH and CDR2 LQKENI. V dropped 6 bases and J dropped 9 bases, with 18 bases sitting between them.

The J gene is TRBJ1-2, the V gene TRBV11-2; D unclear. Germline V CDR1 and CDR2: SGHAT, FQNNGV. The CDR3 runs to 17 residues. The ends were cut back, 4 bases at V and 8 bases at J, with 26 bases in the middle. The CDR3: CASSSSWFHEGIYGYTF. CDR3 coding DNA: TGTGCCAGCAGCTCATCTTGGTTTCACGAAGGTATCTACGGCTACACCTTC.

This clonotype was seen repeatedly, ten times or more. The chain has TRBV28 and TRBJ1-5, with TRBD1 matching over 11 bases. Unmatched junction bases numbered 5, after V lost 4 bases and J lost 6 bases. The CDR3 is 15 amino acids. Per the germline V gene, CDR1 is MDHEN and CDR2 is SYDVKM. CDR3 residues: CASSSRTGGTQPQHF. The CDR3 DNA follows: TGTGCCAGCAGTTCCCGGACAGGGGGCACTCAGCCCCAGCATTTT.

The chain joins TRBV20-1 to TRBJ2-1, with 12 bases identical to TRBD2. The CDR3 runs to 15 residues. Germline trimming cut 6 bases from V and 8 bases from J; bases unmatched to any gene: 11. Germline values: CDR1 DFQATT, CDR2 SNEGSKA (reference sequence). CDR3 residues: CSAPSGTSGSHEQFF. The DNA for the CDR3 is TGCAGTGCACCCAGCGGGACTAGCGGGTCCCATGAGCAGTTCTTC.

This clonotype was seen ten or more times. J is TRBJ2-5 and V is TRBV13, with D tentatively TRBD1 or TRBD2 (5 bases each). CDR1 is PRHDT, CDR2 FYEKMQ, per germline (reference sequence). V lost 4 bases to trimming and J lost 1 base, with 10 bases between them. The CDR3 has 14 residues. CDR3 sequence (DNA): TGTGCCAGCAGCTCCCGGGACCGCCAAGAGACCCAGTACTTC. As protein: CASSSRDRQETQYF.

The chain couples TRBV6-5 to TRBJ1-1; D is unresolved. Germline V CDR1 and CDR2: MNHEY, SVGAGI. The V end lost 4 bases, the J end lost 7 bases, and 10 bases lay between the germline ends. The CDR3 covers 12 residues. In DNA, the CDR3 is TGTGCCAGCAGTTCCGGGCCAGGTGAAGCTTTCTTT. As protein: CASSSGPGEAFF.

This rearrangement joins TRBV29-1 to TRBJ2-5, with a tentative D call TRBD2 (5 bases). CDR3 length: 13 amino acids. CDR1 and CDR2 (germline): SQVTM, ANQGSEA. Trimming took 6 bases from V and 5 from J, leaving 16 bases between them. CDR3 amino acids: CSVDGHSSETQYF. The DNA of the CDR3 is TGCAGCGTAGATGGTCATTCTAGCGAGACCCAGTACTTC.

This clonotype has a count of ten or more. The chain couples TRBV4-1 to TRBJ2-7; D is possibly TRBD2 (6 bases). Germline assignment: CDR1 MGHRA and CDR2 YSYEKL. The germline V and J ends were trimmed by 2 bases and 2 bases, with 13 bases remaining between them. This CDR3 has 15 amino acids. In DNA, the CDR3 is TGCGCCAGCAGCCAAAACCGCGGGACGGCCTACGAGCAGTACTTC. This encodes CASSQNRGTAYEQYF.

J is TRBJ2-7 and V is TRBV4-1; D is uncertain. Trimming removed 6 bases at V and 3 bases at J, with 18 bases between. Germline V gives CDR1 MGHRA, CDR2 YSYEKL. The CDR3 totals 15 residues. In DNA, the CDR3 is TGCGCCAGCAGTCGTTCAGTGGGATCGGGCTACGAGCAGTACTTC. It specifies CASSRSVGSGYEQYF.

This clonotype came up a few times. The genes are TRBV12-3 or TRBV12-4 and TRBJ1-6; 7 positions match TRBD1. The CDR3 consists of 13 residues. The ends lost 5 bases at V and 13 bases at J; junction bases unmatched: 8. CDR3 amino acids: CASSPRTGAPLHF. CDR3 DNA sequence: TGTGCCAGCAGTCCGAGGACAGGCGCGCCCCTCCACTTT.

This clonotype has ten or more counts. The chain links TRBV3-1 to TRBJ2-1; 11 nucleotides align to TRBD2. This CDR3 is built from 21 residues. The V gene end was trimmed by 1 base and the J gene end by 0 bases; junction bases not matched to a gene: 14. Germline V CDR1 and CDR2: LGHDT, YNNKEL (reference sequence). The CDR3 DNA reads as TGTGCCAGCAGCCAAGCCGGGCCTAGCGGGAGGCCACCCTTCTCCTACAATGAGCAGTTCTTC. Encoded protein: CASSQAGPSGRPPFSYNEQFF.

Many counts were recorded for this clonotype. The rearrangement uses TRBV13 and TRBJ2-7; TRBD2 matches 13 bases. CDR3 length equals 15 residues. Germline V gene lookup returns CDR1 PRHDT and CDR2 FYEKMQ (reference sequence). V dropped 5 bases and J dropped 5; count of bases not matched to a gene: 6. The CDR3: CASSPGLAGPHEQYF. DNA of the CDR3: TGTGCCAGCAGCCCGGGACTAGCGGGACCCCACGAGCAGTACTTC.

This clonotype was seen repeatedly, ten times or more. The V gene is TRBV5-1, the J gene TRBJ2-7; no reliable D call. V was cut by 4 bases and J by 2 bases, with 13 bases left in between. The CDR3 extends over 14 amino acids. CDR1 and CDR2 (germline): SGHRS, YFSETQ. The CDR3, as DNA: TGCGCCAGCAGCCCGTCACGGCGGACCTACGAGCAGTACTTC. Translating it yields CASSPSRRTYEQYF.

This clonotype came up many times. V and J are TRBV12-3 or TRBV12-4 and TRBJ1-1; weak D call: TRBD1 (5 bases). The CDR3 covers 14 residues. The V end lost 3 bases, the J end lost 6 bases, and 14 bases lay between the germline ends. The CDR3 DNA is TGTGCCAGCAGTTTGGGGTTCCCGGGGGCTGAAGCTTTCTTT. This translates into CASSLGFPGAEAFF.

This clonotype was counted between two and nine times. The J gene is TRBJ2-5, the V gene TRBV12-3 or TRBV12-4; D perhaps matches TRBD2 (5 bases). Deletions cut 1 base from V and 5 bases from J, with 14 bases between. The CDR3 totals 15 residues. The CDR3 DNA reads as TGTGCCAGCAGTTTAGAGGAGGCTCGGGTGGAGACCCAGTACTTC. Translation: CASSLEEARVETQYF.

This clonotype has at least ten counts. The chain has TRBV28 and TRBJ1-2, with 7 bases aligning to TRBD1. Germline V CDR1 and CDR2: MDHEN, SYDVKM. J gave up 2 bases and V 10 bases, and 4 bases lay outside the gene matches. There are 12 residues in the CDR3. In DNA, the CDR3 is TGTGCCACTGAACAGGGGAACTATGGCTACACCTTC. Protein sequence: CATEQGNYGYTF.

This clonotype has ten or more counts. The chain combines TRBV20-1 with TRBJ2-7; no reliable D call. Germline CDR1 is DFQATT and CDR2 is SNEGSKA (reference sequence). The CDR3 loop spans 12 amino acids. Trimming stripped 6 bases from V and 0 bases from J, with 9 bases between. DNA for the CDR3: TGCAGTGCGGAACTTCGCTCCTACGAGCAGTACTTC. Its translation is CSAELRSYEQYF.

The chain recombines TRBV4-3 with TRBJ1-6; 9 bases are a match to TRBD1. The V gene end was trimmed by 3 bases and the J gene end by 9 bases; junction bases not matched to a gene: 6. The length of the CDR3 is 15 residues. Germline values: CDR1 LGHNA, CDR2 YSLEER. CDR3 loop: CASSQRTGVSSPLHF. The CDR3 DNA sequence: TGCGCCAGCAGCCAGCGGACAGGGGTTAGTTCACCCCTCCACTTT.